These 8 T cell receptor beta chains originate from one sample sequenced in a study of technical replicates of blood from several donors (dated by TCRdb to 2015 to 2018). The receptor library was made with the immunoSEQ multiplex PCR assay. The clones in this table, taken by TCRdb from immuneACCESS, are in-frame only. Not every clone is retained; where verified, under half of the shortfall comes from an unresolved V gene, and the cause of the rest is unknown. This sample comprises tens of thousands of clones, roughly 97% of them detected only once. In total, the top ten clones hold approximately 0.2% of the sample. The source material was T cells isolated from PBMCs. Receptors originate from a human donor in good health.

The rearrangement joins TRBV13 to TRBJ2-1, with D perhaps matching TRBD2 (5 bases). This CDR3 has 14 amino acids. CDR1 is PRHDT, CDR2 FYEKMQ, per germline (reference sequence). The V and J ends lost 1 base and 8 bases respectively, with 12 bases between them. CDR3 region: CASSLVRGFDEQFF. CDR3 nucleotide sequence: TGTGCCAGCAGCTTAGTCCGAGGGTTTGATGAGCAGTTCTTC.

In DNA, the CDR3 is TGTGCCAGCAGGGCCACACCGGGACAGGGGAACTACGAGCAGTACTTC. Translation: CASRATPGQGNYEQYF. The rearrangement uses TRBV2 and TRBJ2-7; TRBD1 matches at 10 bases. The germline V gene encodes CDR1 SNHLY and CDR2 FYNNEI. V was pared by 6 bases and J by 3 bases, with 11 bases of the junction left unmatched. The CDR3 is 16 amino acids.

Here the CDR3 reads CASKLTGRGPIHF. CDR3 coding DNA: TGTGCCAGCAAATTGACCGGCCGAGGCCCCATTCATTTT. This chain joins TRBV27 and TRBJ1-5; D not resolved. The CDR3 runs 13 residues. The germline CDR1 and CDR2 sequences are MNHEY and SMNVEV (reference sequence). The V end lost 7 bases, the J end lost 16 bases, and 23 bases lay between the germline ends.

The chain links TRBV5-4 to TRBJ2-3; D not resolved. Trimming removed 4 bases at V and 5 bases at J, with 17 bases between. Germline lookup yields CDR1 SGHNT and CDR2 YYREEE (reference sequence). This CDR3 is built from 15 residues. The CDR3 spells CASSVTTLPVDTQYF. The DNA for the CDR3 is TGTGCCAGCAGCGTAACTACGTTGCCAGTAGATACGCAGTATTTT. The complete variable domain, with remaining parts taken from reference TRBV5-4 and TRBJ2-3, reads ETGVTQSPTHLIKTRGQQVTLRCSSQSGHNTVSWYQQALGQGPQFIFQYYREEENGRGNFPPRFSGLQFPNYSSELNVNALELDDSALYLCASSVTTLPVDTQYFGPGTRLTVL.

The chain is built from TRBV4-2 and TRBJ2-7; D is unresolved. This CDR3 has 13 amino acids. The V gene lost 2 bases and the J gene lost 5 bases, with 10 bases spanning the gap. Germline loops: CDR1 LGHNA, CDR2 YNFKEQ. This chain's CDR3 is CASSQSRFHEQYF. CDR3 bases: TGTGCCAGCAGCCAATCCAGGTTCCACGAGCAGTACTTC.

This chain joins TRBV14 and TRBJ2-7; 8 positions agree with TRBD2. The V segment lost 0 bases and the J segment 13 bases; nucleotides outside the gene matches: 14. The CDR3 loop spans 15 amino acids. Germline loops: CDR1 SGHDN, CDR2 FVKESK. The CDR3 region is CASSQDFGVAGRRYF. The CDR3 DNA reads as TGTGCCAGCAGCCAAGATTTCGGGGTAGCGGGGCGCCGCTACTTC.

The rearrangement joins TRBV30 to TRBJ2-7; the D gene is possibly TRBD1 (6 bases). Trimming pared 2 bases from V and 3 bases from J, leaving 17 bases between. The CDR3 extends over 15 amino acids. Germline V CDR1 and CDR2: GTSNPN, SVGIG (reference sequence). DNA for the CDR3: TGTGCCTGGAGTACTCACAGGGATGGGGGCTACGAGCAGTACTTC. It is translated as CAWSTHRDGGYEQYF.

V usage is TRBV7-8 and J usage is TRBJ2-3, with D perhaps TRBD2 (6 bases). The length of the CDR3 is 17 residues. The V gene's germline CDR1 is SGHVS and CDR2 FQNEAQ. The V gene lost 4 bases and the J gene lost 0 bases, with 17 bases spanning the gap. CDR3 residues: CASSSSLSGLSTDTQYF. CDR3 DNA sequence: TGTGCCAGCAGCTCTTCCTTAAGCGGGTTGAGCACAGATACGCAGTATTTT.